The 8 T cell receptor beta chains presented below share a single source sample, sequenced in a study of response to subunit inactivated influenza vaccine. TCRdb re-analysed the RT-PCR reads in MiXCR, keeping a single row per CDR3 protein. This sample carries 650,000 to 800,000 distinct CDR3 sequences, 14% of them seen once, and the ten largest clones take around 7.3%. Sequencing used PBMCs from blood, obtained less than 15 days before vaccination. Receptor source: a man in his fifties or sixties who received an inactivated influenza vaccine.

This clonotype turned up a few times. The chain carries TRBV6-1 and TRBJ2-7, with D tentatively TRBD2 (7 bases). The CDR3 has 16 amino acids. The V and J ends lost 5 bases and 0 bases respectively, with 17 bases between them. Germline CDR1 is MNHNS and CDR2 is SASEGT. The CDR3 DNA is TGTGCCAGCAGTCGGGATTCGGGGGGCCTCTCCTACGAGCAGTACTTC. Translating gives CASSRDSGGLSYEQYF.

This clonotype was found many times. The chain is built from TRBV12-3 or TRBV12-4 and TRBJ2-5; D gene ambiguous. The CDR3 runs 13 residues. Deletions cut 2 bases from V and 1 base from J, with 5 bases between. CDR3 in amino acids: CASSLWGQETQYF. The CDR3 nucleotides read TGTGCCAGCAGTTTATGGGGCCAAGAGACCCAGTACTTC.

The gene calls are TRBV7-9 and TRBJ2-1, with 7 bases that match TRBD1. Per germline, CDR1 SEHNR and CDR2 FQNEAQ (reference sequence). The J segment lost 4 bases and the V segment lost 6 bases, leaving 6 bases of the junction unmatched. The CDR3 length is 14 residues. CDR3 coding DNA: TGTGCCAGCAGGGGGCAGGGGGTGTACAATGAGCAGTTCTTC. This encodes CASRGQGVYNEQFF.

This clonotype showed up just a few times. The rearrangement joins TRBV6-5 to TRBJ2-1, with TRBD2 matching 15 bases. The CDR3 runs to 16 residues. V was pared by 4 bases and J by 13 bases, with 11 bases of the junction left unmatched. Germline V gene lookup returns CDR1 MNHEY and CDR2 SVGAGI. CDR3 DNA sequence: TGTGCCAGCAGTTCCCCCGCCTCGGGACTAGCGGGGGGTCAGTTCTTC. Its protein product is CASSSPASGLAGGQFF.

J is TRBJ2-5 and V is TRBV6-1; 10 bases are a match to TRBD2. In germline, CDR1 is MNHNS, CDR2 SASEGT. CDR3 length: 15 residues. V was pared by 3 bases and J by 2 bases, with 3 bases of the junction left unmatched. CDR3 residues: CASSDLAGVQETQYF. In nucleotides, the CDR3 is TGTGCCAGCAGTGATCTAGCGGGAGTACAAGAGACCCAGTACTTC.

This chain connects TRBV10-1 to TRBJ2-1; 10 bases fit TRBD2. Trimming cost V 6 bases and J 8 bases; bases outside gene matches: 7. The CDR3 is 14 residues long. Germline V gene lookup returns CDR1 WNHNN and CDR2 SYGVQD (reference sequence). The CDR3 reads CASSLAGEGDEQFF. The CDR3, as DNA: TGCGCCAGCAGCCTAGCGGGAGAAGGAGATGAGCAGTTCTTC.

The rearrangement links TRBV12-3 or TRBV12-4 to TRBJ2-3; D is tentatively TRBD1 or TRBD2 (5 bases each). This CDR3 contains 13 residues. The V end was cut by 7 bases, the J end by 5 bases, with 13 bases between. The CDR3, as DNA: TGTGCCAGCAACCGGGACGCTAGAGATACGCAGTATTTT. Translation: CASNRDARDTQYF.

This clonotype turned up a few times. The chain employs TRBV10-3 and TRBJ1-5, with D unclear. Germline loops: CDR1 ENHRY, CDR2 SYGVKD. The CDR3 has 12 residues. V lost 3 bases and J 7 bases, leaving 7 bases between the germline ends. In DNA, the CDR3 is TGTGCCATCAGTGACAGCTACCAGCCCCAGCATTTT. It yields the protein CAISDSYQPQHF.